The 21 T cell receptor beta chains below were found in one sample sequenced in a study of blood T cells in healthy people across ages. The authors ran a second PCR of about 6 to 11 cycles using a sample-barcoded 5' primer and a J-beta primer mix. MiXCR, applied by TCRdb to the 5' RACE reads, yields one record per CDR3 protein. The sample has around 870,000 distinct CDR3 sequences, more than 25% seen once. The sample was blood. The receptors come from a woman older than 75 in good health.

The chain recombines TRBV5-6 with TRBJ1-1; D call uncertain. Trimming took 0 bases from V and 7 from J, leaving 7 bases between them. Germline V CDR1 and CDR2: SGHDT, YYEEEE. This CDR3 comprises 12 residues. Here the CDR3 DNA reads TGTGCCAGCAGCTTGGCCAAGCTTGAAGCTTTCTTT. As protein: CASSLAKLEAFF.

V and J are TRBV7-8 and TRBJ1-5; TRBD1 is a possible D gene (5 bases). Trimming took 5 bases from V and 7 from J, leaving 18 bases between them. CDR1 is SGHVS, CDR2 FQNEAQ, per germline. The CDR3 covers 15 residues. CDR3 DNA sequence: TGTGCCAGCAGCCCCCGGGGGGGAAGAAGGCAGCCCCAGCATTTT. Translated, it gives CASSPRGGRRQPQHF.

This clonotype has just a few counts. This chain links TRBV12-3 or TRBV12-4 with TRBJ2-3; D is unclear. Trimming took 3 bases from V and 13 from J, leaving 23 bases between them. The CDR3 length is 15 residues. The CDR3, as DNA: TGTGCCAGCAGTTTCGGCAGCCTGAGCACAGATGTGGAGTATTTT. This translates into CASSFGSLSTDVEYF.

This clonotype has just a few counts. Possible read error: a much larger clone is one base away. The chain uses TRBV7-2 and TRBJ1-4, with 7 nucleotides matching TRBD1. Germline-derived CDR1 and CDR2 are SGHTA and FQGNSA. The CDR3 has 15 amino acids. The CDR3 DNA reads TGTGCCAGCAGCTTATCCGGGACAGCTAATGAAAAACGGTTTTTT. Its translation: CASSLSGTANEKRFF. The full variable domain, completed using reference TRBV7-2 and TRBJ1-4, is GAGVSQSPSNKVTEKGKDVELRCDPISGHTALYWYRQSLGQGLEFLIYFQGNSAPDKSGLPSDRFSAERTGGSVSTLTIQRTQQEDSAVYLCASSLSGTANEKRFFGSGTQLSVL.

The genes are TRBV21-1 and TRBJ1-2; TRBD1 was called by the table and not checked on the DNA. TRBV21-1 is a pseudogene segment. CDR3 length equals 13 residues. The CDR3, as DNA: TGTGCCAGCAGCATCACAGGGGGCCGTGGCTACACCTTC. The encoded protein is CASSITGGRGYTF.

The chain employs TRBV29-1 and TRBJ1-3; 7 nucleotides agree with TRBD1. The J segment lost 3 bases and the V segment lost 3 bases, leaving 2 bases of the junction unmatched. This CDR3 contains 13 residues. From germline, CDR1 is SQVTM and CDR2 ANQGSEA. This CDR3 reads CSVDDRVGNTIYF. As DNA, the CDR3 is TGCAGCGTTGACGACAGGGTTGGAAACACCATATATTTT.

The chain joins TRBV20-1 to TRBJ1-2; 9 bases fit TRBD1. CDR3 length equals 16 residues. V lost 5 bases to trimming and J lost 4 bases; unmatched junction nucleotides: 14. Germline loops: CDR1 DFQATT, CDR2 SNEGSKA (reference sequence). The CDR3 coding sequence is TGCAGTGCTCGACGACAGAACACAGGGGGCGGCTATGGCTACACCTTC. Protein product: CSARRQNTGGGYGYTF.

A word on this clonotype: A much larger clone differs from this one at a single base, so this may be a read error. This chain joins TRBV6-6 and TRBJ2-3, with 7 bases lining up with TRBD1. Germline CDR1 and CDR2: MNHNY and SVGAGI (reference sequence). The CDR3 spans 16 residues. The CDR3 loop is CASSFPQGINTDTRYF. Written as DNA, the CDR3 is TGTGCCAGCAGTTTCCCACAGGGGATTAATACAGATACGCGGTATTTT.

The V gene is TRBV5-1, the J gene TRBJ1-1, with 10 nucleotides matching TRBD1. The CDR3 has 17 residues. Germline V gene sequence: CDR1 SGHRS, CDR2 YFSETQ. The ends lost 1 base at V and 1 base at J; junction bases unmatched: 7. CDR3 bases: TGCGCCAGCAGCTTGATGGGACAGGGGAGGGCGAACACTGAAGCTTTCTTT. It is translated as CASSLMGQGRANTEAFF.

This clonotype has a handful of counts. This may be a read error, as it is one base from a much larger clone. V usage is TRBV5-1 and J usage is TRBJ2-5; 7 bases match TRBD1. Germline V gene data show CDR1 as SGHRS and CDR2 as YFSETQ. Germline trimming cut 0 bases from V and 11 bases from J; bases unmatched to any gene: 13. The CDR3 has 15 amino acids. The chain's CDR3 is CASSLAGQPNNEQYF. The CDR3 nucleotides read TGCGCCAGCAGCTTGGCGGGACAGCCGAACAATGAGCAGTACTTC.

This clonotype was seen repeatedly, ten times or more. The CDR3 spells CASSQVVRDIRGYGYTF. The CDR3 DNA follows: TGTGCCAGCAGCCAAGTCGTACGGGACATCAGGGGTTATGGCTACACCTTC. The rearrangement links TRBV4-2 to TRBJ1-2, with D tentatively TRBD1 (6 bases). The CDR3 loop spans 17 amino acids. Trimming left V 1 base short and J 5 bases short, with 20 bases between. The germline V gene encodes CDR1 LGHNA and CDR2 YNFKEQ.

This clonotype was seen at least ten times. The V and J genes are TRBV12-3 or TRBV12-4 and TRBJ2-7; TRBD1 might be the D (6 bases). V lost 4 bases to trimming and J lost 2 bases, with 24 bases between them. The CDR3 has 18 amino acids. Written as DNA, the CDR3 is TGTGCCAGCAGTTCCACTCCTCTCTCTTCGACAGGAACCTACGAGCAGTACTTC. Translation: CASSSTPLSSTGTYEQYF.

The CDR3 nucleotides read TGCAGTGCTAGCGGGAGGGCCGGTGAGACCCAGTACTTC. Translated, it gives CSASGRAGETQYF. This rearrangement joins TRBV20-1 to TRBJ2-5, with TRBD2 matching over 8 bases. Losses at the gene ends were 3 bases for V and 5 bases for J; bases not matched to a gene: 5. The CDR3 is 13 amino acids. Germline V lookup: CDR1 DFQATT, CDR2 SNEGSKA (reference sequence).

This clonotype was recorded at least ten times. This chain joins TRBV7-8 and TRBJ2-6, with TRBD2 identical over 9 bases. CDR3 length: 17 residues. V lost 2 bases to trimming and J lost 4 bases; unmatched junction nucleotides: 6. The V gene's germline CDR1 is SGHVS and CDR2 FQNEAQ. CDR3 amino acids: CASSLRLAGAGANVLTF. In nucleotides, the CDR3 is TGTGCCAGCAGCTTAAGATTAGCGGGGGCGGGGGCCAACGTCCTGACTTTC. The full variable domain, rest sourced from reference TRBV7-8 and TRBJ2-6, is GAGVSQSPRYKVAKRGQDVALRCDPISGHVSLFWYQQALGQGPEFLTYFQNEAQLDKSGLPSDRFFAERPEGSVSTLKIQRTQQEDSAVYLCASSLRLAGAGANVLTFGAGSRLTVL.

This clonotype was seen many times. The chain employs TRBV4-2 and TRBJ2-1, with 10 nucleotides matching TRBD2. V lost 3 bases to trimming and J lost 4 bases; unmatched junction nucleotides: 9. CDR1 and CDR2 from the germline V gene are LGHNA and YNFKEQ. The CDR3 consists of 17 residues. In DNA form, the CDR3 reads TGTGCCAGCAGCCAGAATATAGCGGGGGGACAGTACAATGAGCAGTTCTTC. Translating it yields CASSQNIAGGQYNEQFF.

This clonotype has a count of ten or more. This chain joins TRBV7-9 and TRBJ2-7; TRBD1 agrees at 7 bases. V lost 2 bases to trimming and J lost 2 bases; unmatched junction nucleotides: 3. The CDR3 is 14 residues long. Per the germline V gene, CDR1 is SEHNR and CDR2 is FQNEAQ (reference sequence). DNA of the CDR3: TGTGCCAGCAGCTTAAAAGGGGGCCCCTACGAGCAGTACTTC. This encodes CASSLKGGPYEQYF.

This clonotype was counted many times. V and J are TRBV5-1 and TRBJ2-3; 13 bases are shared with TRBD2. This CDR3 spans 17 amino acids. CDR1 SGHRS and CDR2 YFSETQ come from the germline V gene. With V trimmed by 3 bases and J by 3 bases, 7 bases remained unmatched. The CDR3 region is CASSSKRTSGGTDTQYF. DNA of the CDR3: TGCGCCAGCAGCTCTAAAAGGACTAGCGGGGGTACAGATACGCAGTATTTT.

This clonotype was observed many times. CDR3 region: CATSDTGLADNEQFF. The CDR3 bases are TGTGCCACCAGTGACACTGGACTAGCAGACAATGAGCAGTTCTTC. The rearrangement links TRBV24-1 to TRBJ2-1; 8 nucleotides match TRBD2. Germline trimming cut 4 bases from V and 5 bases from J; bases unmatched to any gene: 6. CDR1 and CDR2 from the germline V gene are KGHDR and SFDVKD. The CDR3 contains 15 residues.

This clonotype occurred many times. CDR3 sequence reads: CASSQSWGQSTDTQYF. The CDR3 DNA reads TGTGCCAGCAGCCAATCATGGGGGCAAAGCACAGATACGCAGTATTTT. The V gene is TRBV3-1, the J gene TRBJ2-3, with a tentative D call TRBD1 (6 bases). V lost 2 bases to trimming and J lost 0 bases, with 12 bases between them. The length of the CDR3 is 16 residues. Germline CDR1 LGHDT, CDR2 YNNKEL (reference sequence).

The rearrangement uses TRBV28 and TRBJ2-1, with TRBD2 as a possible D gene (5 bases). Per the germline V gene, CDR1 is MDHEN and CDR2 is SYDVKM. Trimming pared 4 bases from V and 7 bases from J, leaving 23 bases between. This CDR3 spans 17 amino acids. CDR3 loop: CASSSRGGGYQTNEQFF. The CDR3 DNA reads as TGTGCCAGCAGTTCCCGAGGCGGAGGCTACCAGACTAATGAGCAGTTCTTC.

The rearrangement uses TRBV11-1 and TRBJ2-1; 7 bases agree with TRBD1. J was trimmed by 8 bases and V by 7 bases; bases with no gene match: 8. There are 13 residues in the CDR3. The germline V gene encodes CDR1 SGHAT and CDR2 FQDESV (reference sequence). CDR3: CASNRQGGDEQFF. The CDR3 DNA follows: TGTGCCAGCAACAGACAGGGCGGTGATGAGCAGTTCTTC.